This TCR beta chain was sequenced during a study of blood T cell repertoires in COVID-19. Study overall: There were acute and convalescent COVID-19 samples, and they came from the United States, Italy and Spain. Nucleic acid was either cDNA or gDNA, and it came from T cells, B-cell-depleted T cells, or PBMCs.

The V gene end was trimmed by 6 bases and the J gene end by 5 bases; junction bases not matched to a gene: 16. The CDR3 is made up of 17 amino acids. CDR1 is MNHEY, CDR2 SMNVEV, per germline (reference sequence). Original data processing: It was from reference gene primer amplification that nucleated cell counts were estimated. Sequencing was performed with immunoSEQ multiplex PCR; in TCRdb, only in-frame clones are kept and a portion is missing. The D gene and trimming were derived from the DNA, and the V and J assignments and clone size from that table. Here the sample spans approximately 200,000 clones, about 87% being singletons.

Input material: peripheral blood. The chain has TRBV27 and TRBJ1-1, with 9 bases that match TRBD1. This receptor was obtained from a man in his 60s who had recovered from COVID-19. CDR3 sequence (DNA): TGTGCCAGCAGCCCGGTGGGGAACAGGGGGCTTAGGACTGAAGCTTTCTTT. It yields the protein CASSPVGNRGLRTEAFF.